Reported below is one TCR beta chain. Its target is not known. The junction and the germline gene differ at one end; a read error may be behind it. This sample is part of a study of regulatory T cells in long-lasting Graves disease. Study results and limitations: Shared public clonotypes totalled approximately 3,000 in persistent patients, compared with over 800 in new patients.

Time point of the sample: persistent/refractory GD, antithyroid drugs over 5 years with positive TRAb. The authors made the TCR library using RNA they extracted from PBMCs. To make TCR beta libraries, researchers used iRepertoire HTBI primers and Arm-PCR of CDR3 regions. TCRdb re-derived calls from the multiplex PCR reads in MiXCR, one entry per CDR3 protein. The table records over 450,000 distinct CDR3 sequences, under 25% of them present only once. This TCR was recovered from a female donor with Graves disease. Here the sequenced sample was peripheral blood mononuclear cells (PBMCs), taken when the disease was refractory, from a patient treated with antithyroid drugs.

CDR3 nucleotides: TGTGCCTGGAGTGTGCAGGGTTGGGACGAGCTGTACTTC. Translated, it gives CAWSVQGWDELYF. J is TRBJ2-7 and V is TRBV30; D tentatively reads TRBD1 or TRBD2 (5 bases each). The length of the CDR3 is 13 residues. Germline V lookup: CDR1 GTSNPN, CDR2 SVGIG (reference sequence).